The 15 T cell receptor beta chains presented below share a single source sample, sequenced in a study of T cell responses to AZD1222 COVID-19 vaccine. Some clones are missing from TCRdb's copy, which holds only in-frame ones; the method was immunoSEQ multiplex PCR. Of 150,000 to 200,000 clones listed, approximately 90% are singletons. The material was peripheral blood, obtained 28 days after the second AZD1222 dose. These receptors all come from an adult who received the AZD1222 COVID-19 vaccine.

CDR3 coding DNA: TGTGCCAGCAGCGGACTAGCCAAGGAATCTTTTAGCGAGCAGTACTTC. Its translation is CASSGLAKESFSEQYF. This sequence joins TRBV7-9 and TRBJ2-7, with 8 bases matching TRBD2. Germline lookup yields CDR1 SEHNR and CDR2 FQNEAQ (reference sequence). J lost 6 bases, V lost 5 bases, and 15 bases had no gene match. The CDR3 loop spans 16 amino acids.

V usage is TRBV12-3 or TRBV12-4 and J usage is TRBJ2-2; D might be TRBD1 (6 bases). Trimming removed 0 bases from V and 9 bases from J, with 8 bases in between. CDR3 size: 13 residues. The CDR3 DNA is TGTGCCAGCAGTTTAGCGGGGGCGAGGGAGCTGTTTTTT. Translation: CASSLAGARELFF.

This clone was recorded a few times. The same CDR3 arises from other DNA sequences in this sample as well. The V and J genes are TRBV18 and TRBJ1-1, with no clear D. The ends were cut back, 0 bases at V and 2 bases at J, with 4 bases in the middle. The germline V gene encodes CDR1 KGHSH and CDR2 LQKENI. This CDR3 spans 13 amino acids. The CDR3 protein is CASSPPVNTEAFF. CDR3 sequence (DNA): TGTGCCAGCTCACCACCGGTTAACACTGAAGCTTTCTTT.

The chain recombines TRBV9 with TRBJ1-5; 7 bases line up with TRBD1. V gave up 2 bases and J gave up 3 bases; unmatched junction bases: 2. CDR3 size: 14 residues. The germline V gene has CDR1 SGDLS and CDR2 YYNGEE. The CDR3 coding sequence is TGTGCCAGCAGCGTGGGGACAGACAATCAGCCCCAGCATTTT. Translating gives CASSVGTDNQPQHF.

This sequence joins TRBV27 and TRBJ2-7; D remains unclear. Germline V CDR1 and CDR2: MNHEY, SMNVEV (reference sequence). V was clipped by 3 bases and J by 4 bases, with 7 bases between them. This CDR3 contains 12 residues. The CDR3 region has the DNA TGTGCCAGCAGTTTTAAAGGATACGAGCAGTACTTC. Its translation: CASSFKGYEQYF.

The CDR3 DNA sequence: TGTGCCAGCAAGTCGGGTGGTCACTCACTTAACGACGAGCAGTACTTC. Translating it yields CASKSGGHSLNDEQYF. The genes are TRBV28 and TRBJ2-7; no clear D. CDR3 length: 16 amino acids. Trimming pared 7 bases from V and 5 bases from J, leaving 24 bases between. In germline, CDR1 is MDHEN, CDR2 SYDVKM.

V usage is TRBV7-9 and J usage is TRBJ2-3; 8 bases match TRBD2. The germline V gene encodes CDR1 SEHNR and CDR2 FQNEAQ (reference sequence). The CDR3 length is 15 residues. With V trimmed by 10 bases and J by 5 bases, 14 bases remained unmatched. CDR3 in amino acids: CAIPRGREDGDTQYF. The CDR3 DNA sequence: TGTGCCATCCCCCGGGGGCGGGAGGACGGAGATACGCAGTATTTT.

The rearrangement links TRBV3-1 (or the pseudogene TRBV3-2) to TRBJ2-2; a weak D match, TRBD1 (5 bases). Per the germline V gene, CDR1 is LGHDT and CDR2 is YNNKEL (reference sequence). This CDR3 is 14 amino acids long. Trimming pared 2 bases from V and 2 bases from J, leaving 6 bases between. The CDR3 DNA sequence: TGTGCCAGCAGCCAACAGGGAAACACCGGGGAGCTGTTTTTT. This translates into CASSQQGNTGELFF.

The rearrangement uses TRBV7-9 and TRBJ2-7; TRBD2 is a possible D gene (6 bases). This CDR3 has 13 amino acids. Between the trimmed V and J ends, which lost 2 bases and 6 bases, there was a span of 11 bases. The germline CDR1 and CDR2 sequences are SEHNR and FQNEAQ (reference sequence). The CDR3 DNA is TGTGCCAGCAGCTTAACAGTGGAGGGCGAGCAGTACTTC. Translated, it gives CASSLTVEGEQYF.

The table lists this clone with a few counts. The V gene is TRBV6-2 or TRBV6-3, the J gene TRBJ1-1; 7 bases match TRBD1. CDR1 is MNHEY and CDR2 is SVGEGT in the germline V gene. After removal of 6 bases from V and 9 bases from J, the junction contained 13 bases not matched to a gene. This CDR3 has 14 amino acids. The CDR3 reads CASSPLDTRGQAFF. DNA of the CDR3: TGTGCCAGCAGCCCACTCGACACGAGGGGGCAAGCTTTCTTT.

The chain employs TRBV28 and TRBJ1-2; TRBD1 agrees at 9 bases. The V segment lost 4 bases and the J segment 8 bases; nucleotides outside the gene matches: 8. Per germline, CDR1 MDHEN and CDR2 SYDVKM. The CDR3 sequence is 14 residues long. The CDR3 here is CASSSPDRGGGYTF. The CDR3 DNA follows: TGTGCCAGCAGTTCCCCGGACAGGGGTGGCGGCTACACCTTC.

This rearrangement joins TRBV18 to TRBJ1-4, with no clear D. Per the germline V gene, CDR1 is KGHSH and CDR2 is LQKENI. This CDR3 has 16 residues. The V gene lost 8 bases and the J gene lost 4 bases, with 20 bases spanning the gap. The DNA for the CDR3 is TGTGCCAGCGCCGGCCCCCACTCGGGCCGTAATGAAAAACTGTTTTTT. Its protein is CASAGPHSGRNEKLFF. The full variable domain, in which reference TRBV18 and TRBJ1-4 provide the parts outside the CDR3, is NAGVMQNPRHLVRRRGQEARLRCSPMKGHSHVYWYRQLPEEGLKFMVYLQKENIIDESGMPKERFSAEFPKEGPSILRIQQVVRGDSAAYFCASAGPHSGRNEKLFFGSGTQLSVL.

CDR3 sequence: CASSETPGIEKLFF. As DNA, the CDR3 is TGTGCCAGCAGCGAGACACCCGGAATTGAAAAACTGTTTTTT. The V gene is TRBV3-1 (or the pseudogene TRBV3-2), the J gene TRBJ1-4; D ambiguous. V was trimmed by 5 bases and J by 7 bases, leaving 14 bases between them. The CDR3 is made up of 14 amino acids. Looked up from germline, CDR1 is LGHDT and CDR2 is YNNKEL (reference sequence).

This chain uses TRBV27 with TRBJ2-7; possible D gene TRBD1, 6 bases. Germline V lookup: CDR1 MNHEY, CDR2 SMNVEV (reference sequence). Trimming removed 5 bases from V and 2 bases from J, with 10 bases in between. The CDR3 loop spans 13 amino acids. DNA for the CDR3: TGTGCCAGCAGTCTCGGGACAACCTACGAGCAGTACTTC. This gives the protein CASSLGTTYEQYF.

This clone was counted only a few times. This CDR3 is CASSLGAGELFF. The DNA for the CDR3 is TGTGCCAGCAGCCTAGGGGCCGGGGAGCTGTTTTTT. The rearrangement joins TRBV5-6 to TRBJ2-2, with D perhaps matching TRBD1 (5 bases). The CDR3 has 12 amino acids. Per germline, CDR1 SGHDT and CDR2 YYEEEE. The V end was cut by 4 bases, the J end by 6 bases, with 7 bases between. The whole variable domain, filled in from reference TRBV5-6 and TRBJ2-2, reads DAGVTQSPTHLIKTRGQQVTLRCSPKSGHDTVSWYQQALGQGPQFIFQYYEEEERQRGNFPDRFSGHQFPNYSSELNVNALLLGDSALYLCASSLGAGELFFGEGSRLTVL.